This T cell receptor (beta chain) was sequenced in a study of tumor and adjacent non-tumor tissue in lung cancer. The template was RNA from unsorted bulk tissue. The normal lung tissue was taken more than 3 cm from the tumor edge. CDR1 DFQATT and CDR2 SNEGSKA come from the germline V gene (reference sequence). The CDR3 contains 13 residues. V lost 7 bases, J lost 9 bases, and 16 bases lay in between. Three rounds of nested PCR, following a modified ARM-PCR protocol, produced the TCRbeta library. TCRdb analysed the multiplex PCR reads with MiXCR anew, one entry per CDR3 protein. The sample lists tens of thousands of distinct CDR3 sequences; about 79% were seen once. For this clonotype: Being one base from a much bigger clone, this may be a read error.

J is TRBJ1-6 and V is TRBV20-1; perhaps TRBD1 as D (5 bases). This TCR was recovered from a woman aged 55-70 years with non-small cell lung cancer. The sample taken for sequencing was distant non-tumor lung tissue. This chain's CDR3 is CSDERDRGSPLHF. CDR3 sequence (DNA): TGCAGTGACGAACGGGACCGAGGTTCACCCCTCCACTTT.